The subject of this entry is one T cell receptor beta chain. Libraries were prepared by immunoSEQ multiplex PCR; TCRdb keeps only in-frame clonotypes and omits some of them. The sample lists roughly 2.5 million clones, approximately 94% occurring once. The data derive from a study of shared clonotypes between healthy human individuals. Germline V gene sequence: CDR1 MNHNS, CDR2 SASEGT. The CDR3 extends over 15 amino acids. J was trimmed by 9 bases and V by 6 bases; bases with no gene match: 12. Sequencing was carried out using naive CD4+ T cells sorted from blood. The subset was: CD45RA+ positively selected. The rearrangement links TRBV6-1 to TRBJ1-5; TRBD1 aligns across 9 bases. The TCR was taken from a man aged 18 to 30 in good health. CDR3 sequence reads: CASRGTGTGLRPQHF. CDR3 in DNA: TGTGCCAGCAGGGGGACCGGGACAGGGTTGAGGCCCCAGCATTTT.